This TCR beta chain was sequenced for a study of cytomegalovirus exposure and HLA in healthy donors. In regard to this clone: What it recognizes is unknown.

In the PCR, 60 Vbeta and 13 Jbeta primers were used. Using immunoSEQ multiplex PCR, the repertoire was profiled, and TCRdb retains in-frame clones only, with some absent. The table lists 150,000 to 200,000 clones, about 78% of them singletons. Points from the study as a whole: A previous analysis found most TCR beta V segments productive roughly 87% or roughly 30% of the time. The study found most TCR sequences rare, yet found some public TCRs in many donors.

CDR3 length: 12 residues. Germline CDR1 SGHDT, CDR2 YYEEEE. V was shortened by 5 bases and J by 8 bases, with 11 bases between the two germline ends. The sequenced material came from PBMCs. The chain is built from TRBV5-6 and TRBJ2-1; no reliable D call. This clonotype originated in a woman aged 50 to 60 in good health and CMV-seropositive. The CDR3 spells CASSWAPDEQFF. Here the CDR3 DNA reads TGTGCCAGCAGTTGGGCCCCCGATGAGCAGTTCTTC.